In this sample, the clone carrying this TCR beta chain turned up many times. Antigen unknown. These data originate in a study of T cell repertoires in cytomegalovirus infection. On the study more broadly: Matching HLA type, along with CMV infection, was indicated by public TCR beta signatures.

The study, taken as a whole, reports: The study identified carriers of CMV plus the relevant HLA from cumulative public TCR beta family frequency. CMV-specific HLA-C-restricted TCR beta clonotypes dominated the ex vivo response.

TCRdb processed the reads anew with MiXCR; each CDR3 protein has one entry. This table holds under 150,000 distinct CDR3 sequences, 7% to 10% found once. After removal of 2 bases from V and 0 bases from J, the junction contained 7 bases not matched to a gene. The CDR3 has 19 residues. Per the germline V gene, CDR1 is MGHRA and CDR2 is YSYEKL. Sequences were obtained from PBMCs. The chain uses TRBV4-1 and TRBJ2-1, with 13 bases lining up with TRBD2. The TCR sequence derives from a human donor in good health (CMV status not recorded). Some clones in this sample may be carry-over from other donors' samples. CDR3 bases: TGCGCCAGCAGCCAATGGACTAGCGGGGGCCTGAGCTCCTACAATGAGCAGTTCTTC. Translating it yields CASSQWTSGGLSSYNEQFF.